This T cell receptor beta chain appears in the sequencing data of a study of T cells in Graves' hyperthyroidism and ophthalmopathy. The CDR3 regions of TCR beta were amplified from RNA transcripts. The primer set for the first-round RT-PCR of the TCR CDR3 was HTBI. TCRdb redid the calling of the multiplex PCR reads with MiXCR, one entry per CDR3 protein. Among about 740,000 distinct CDR3 sequences listed, 12% to 15% were seen once. V gave up 1 base and J gave up 0 bases, with 10 bases separating them. From germline, CDR1 is SGHRS and CDR2 YFSETQ. The length of the CDR3 is 16 residues. The sequenced sample was blood. The TCR originated in a woman younger than 30 with Graves' hyperthyroidism. The chain couples TRBV5-1 to TRBJ2-2; D is uncertain. CDR3 amino acids: CASSLIGQTNTGELFF. The CDR3, as DNA: TGCGCCAGCAGCTTGATAGGGCAAACGAACACCGGGGAGCTGTTTTTT.